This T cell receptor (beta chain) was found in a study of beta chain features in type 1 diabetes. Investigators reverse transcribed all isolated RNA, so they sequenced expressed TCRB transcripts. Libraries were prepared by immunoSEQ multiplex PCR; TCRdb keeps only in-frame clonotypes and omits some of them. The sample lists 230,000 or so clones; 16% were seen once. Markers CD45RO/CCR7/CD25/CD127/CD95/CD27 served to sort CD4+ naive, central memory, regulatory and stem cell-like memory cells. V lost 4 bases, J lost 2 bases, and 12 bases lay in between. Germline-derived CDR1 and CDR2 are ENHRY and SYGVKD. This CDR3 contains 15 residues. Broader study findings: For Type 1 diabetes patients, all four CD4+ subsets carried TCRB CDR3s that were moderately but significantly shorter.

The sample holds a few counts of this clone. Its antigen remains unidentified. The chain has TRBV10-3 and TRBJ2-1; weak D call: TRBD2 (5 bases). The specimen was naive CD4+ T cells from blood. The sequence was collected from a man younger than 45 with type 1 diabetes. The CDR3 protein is CAISVEVGAYNEQFF. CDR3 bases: TGTGCCATCAGTGTGGAGGTAGGAGCCTACAATGAGCAGTTCTTC.